This is a list of T cell receptor beta chains from one sample in a study of regulatory T cells in long-lasting Graves disease. MiXCR was run by TCRdb on the multiplex PCR reads, yielding one entry per CDR3 protein. Here the sample spans more than 300,000 distinct CDR3 sequences, roughly 12% being singletons. These records were also assigned to another study, of T cells in Graves' hyperthyroidism and ophthalmopathy.

Here the sequenced sample was peripheral blood mononuclear cells (PBMCs), taken at new diagnosis, from a patient treated with antithyroid drugs. These receptors came from a woman under 30 with Graves disease. Both conserved end residues are part of each CDR3. The D gene is left open where the match is weak. The size field is filled for only some rows; it gives once, few, many or a size class.

j_gene: TRBJ1-1; abundance: many; v_gene: TRBV3-1; d_gene: -; CDR3aa: CASSLRGVAFF; CDR3nt: TGTGCCAGCAGCCTAAGGGGTGTAGCTTTCTTT
j_gene: TRBJ2-1; abundance: many; v_gene: TRBV11-3; d_gene: TRBD2; CDR3aa: CASSPPAGDLSYNEQFF; CDR3nt: TGTGCCAGCAGCCCCCCGGCGGGGGACCTATCCTACAATGAGCAGTTCTTC
j_gene: TRBJ1-1; abundance: many; v_gene: TRBV5-1; d_gene: -; CDR3aa: CASSNSQVGGTEAFF; CDR3nt: TGCGCCAGCAGCAACTCGCAGGTCGGGGGCACTGAAGCTTTCTTT
j_gene: TRBJ1-1; abundance: many; v_gene: TRBV27; d_gene: -; CDR3aa: CASRWGGNTEAFF; CDR3nt: TGTGCCAGCAGGTGGGGGGGGAACACTGAAGCTTTCTTT
j_gene: TRBJ2-1; abundance: many; v_gene: TRBV12-3/TRBV12-4; d_gene: -; CDR3aa: CASSDPIPQGYNEQFF; CDR3nt: TGTGCCAGCAGTGATCCCATACCTCAGGGGTACAATGAGCAGTTCTTC
j_gene: TRBJ2-5; abundance: few; v_gene: TRBV5-1; d_gene: TRBD1; CDR3aa: CASSPRLTGGKETQYF; CDR3nt: TGCGCCAGCAGCCCACGACTGACAGGGGGGAAAGAGACCCAGTACTTC
j_gene: TRBJ2-5; abundance: many; v_gene: TRBV10-3; d_gene: -; CDR3aa: CAISDFDSGEETQYF; CDR3nt: TGTGCCATCAGTGACTTCGACTCCGGGGAAGAGACCCAGTACTTC
j_gene: TRBJ1-5; abundance: -; v_gene: TRBV12-3/TRBV12-4; d_gene: -; CDR3aa: CASSGPLEPQHF; CDR3nt: TGTGCCAGCAGTGGCCCGTTGGAGCCCCAGCATTTT
j_gene: TRBJ2-1; abundance: many; v_gene: TRBV30; d_gene: TRBD2; CDR3aa: CAWSTQRESSYNEQFF; CDR3nt: TGTGCCTGGAGTACCCAGCGGGAAAGCTCCTACAATGAGCAGTTCTTC
j_gene: TRBJ1-4; abundance: -; v_gene: TRBV28; d_gene: -; CDR3aa: CASSSDATNEKLFF; CDR3nt: TGTGCCAGCAGTTCAGATGCAACTAATGAAAAACTGTTTTTT
j_gene: TRBJ2-2; abundance: many; v_gene: TRBV7-2; d_gene: -; CDR3aa: CASSPESGVNTGELFF; CDR3nt: TGTGCCAGCAGCCCGGAATCGGGGGTGAACACCGGGGAGCTGTTTTTT
j_gene: TRBJ2-2; abundance: many; v_gene: TRBV7-3; d_gene: -; CDR3aa: CASSFDRGSGELFF; CDR3nt: TGTGCCAGCAGCTTCGACCGGGGATCCGGGGAGCTGTTTTTT
j_gene: TRBJ2-5; abundance: -; v_gene: TRBV28; d_gene: -; CDR3aa: CASSSLQVHQTQYF; CDR3nt: TGTGCCAGCAGTTCTCTACAGGTTCATCAGACCCAGTACTTC
j_gene: TRBJ2-5; abundance: few; v_gene: TRBV6-4; d_gene: -; CDR3aa: CASSYQTGLQETQYF; CDR3nt: TGTGCCAGCAGTTACCAAACAGGGCTCCAAGAGACCCAGTACTTC
j_gene: TRBJ2-1; abundance: many; v_gene: TRBV6-2/TRBV6-3; d_gene: TRBD1; CDR3aa: CASSYLRTGDRNEQFF; CDR3nt: TGTGCCAGCAGTTACTTAAGGACAGGGGATAGGAATGAGCAGTTCTTC
j_gene: TRBJ1-2; abundance: many; v_gene: TRBV7-8; d_gene: -; CDR3aa: CASSLSRDLYGYTF; CDR3nt: TGTGCCAGCAGCTTGTCCAGGGACCTTTATGGCTACACCTTC
j_gene: TRBJ1-1; abundance: many; v_gene: TRBV12-3/TRBV12-4; d_gene: -; CDR3aa: CASSIGREGSSNTEAFF; CDR3nt: TGTGCCAGCAGTATTGGACGGGAGGGCTCGTCGAACACTGAAGCTTTCTTT
j_gene: TRBJ1-1; abundance: many; v_gene: TRBV27; d_gene: -; CDR3aa: CASSLKGAGTEAFF; CDR3nt: TGTGCCAGCAGTTTAAAAGGGGCGGGGACTGAAGCTTTCTTT
j_gene: TRBJ1-1; abundance: many; v_gene: TRBV28; d_gene: TRBD1; CDR3aa: CASSPWTGGTMKAFF; CDR3nt: TGTGCCAGCAGTCCCTGGACAGGGGGTACTATGAAGGCTTTCTTT
j_gene: TRBJ1-2; abundance: few; v_gene: TRBV5-1; d_gene: -; CDR3aa: CASSLEVRDYYGYTF; CDR3nt: TGCGCCAGCAGCTTGGAAGTCAGGGACTACTATGGCTACACCTTC
j_gene: TRBJ2-1; abundance: -; v_gene: TRBV11-2; d_gene: -; CDR3aa: CASSSGGPGREEYNEQFF; CDR3nt: TGTGCCAGCAGCTCAGGGGGTCCCGGGCGGGAGGAATACAATGAGCAGTTCTTC
j_gene: TRBJ2-1; abundance: many; v_gene: TRBV28; d_gene: TRBD1; CDR3aa: CASSSTGGHEQFF; CDR3nt: TGTGCCAGCAGCTCGACAGGGGGCCATGAGCAGTTCTTC
j_gene: TRBJ2-4; abundance: -; v_gene: TRBV4-3; d_gene: TRBD2; CDR3aa: CASSQEAGVVIQHF; CDR3nt: TGCGCCAGCAGCCAAGAAGCGGGGGTAGTGATTCAGCACTTC
j_gene: TRBJ2-3; abundance: -; v_gene: TRBV4-3; d_gene: TRBD2; CDR3aa: CASSQDGRRGGFEGDTQYF; CDR3nt: TGCGCCAGCAGCCAAGATGGGCGGCGGGGGGGGTTTGAAGGAGATACGCAGTATTTT
j_gene: TRBJ1-2; abundance: -; v_gene: TRBV5-1; d_gene: -; CDR3aa: CASRIGLTDGYTF; CDR3nt: TGCGCCAGCAGAATTGGTTTGACTGATGGCTACACCTTC
j_gene: TRBJ2-5; abundance: few; v_gene: TRBV4-1; d_gene: -; CDR3aa: CASSQDPAGTQYF; CDR3nt: TGCGCCAGCAGCCAAGATCCCGCGGGGACCCAGTACTTC
j_gene: TRBJ1-6; abundance: many; v_gene: TRBV5-1; d_gene: -; CDR3aa: CASSEAPGDGSPLHF; CDR3nt: TGCGCCAGCAGCGAGGCCCCAGGAGATGGTTCACCCCTCCACTTT
j_gene: TRBJ2-3; abundance: many; v_gene: TRBV6-1; d_gene: TRBD2; CDR3aa: CASRRTSGGDYTQYF; CDR3nt: TGTGCCAGCAGACGTACTAGCGGAGGGGACTATACGCAGTATTTT
j_gene: TRBJ2-7; abundance: few; v_gene: TRBV20-1; d_gene: -; CDR3aa: CSAESGTWPYEQYF; CDR3nt: TGCAGTGCTGAGTCCGGGACCTGGCCCTACGAGCAGTACTTC
j_gene: TRBJ2-3; abundance: many; v_gene: TRBV10-3; d_gene: TRBD1; CDR3aa: CAIRTGGTDTQYF; CDR3nt: TGTGCCATCCGGACAGGGGGCACAGATACGCAGTATTTT
j_gene: TRBJ2-1; abundance: many; v_gene: TRBV7-9; d_gene: -; CDR3aa: CASSFMDNEQFF; CDR3nt: TGTGCCAGCAGCTTCATGGACAATGAGCAGTTCTTC
j_gene: TRBJ2-7; abundance: once; v_gene: TRBV20-1; d_gene: TRBD1; CDR3aa: CSATRGQFNSIERDEQYF; CDR3nt: TGCAGTGCCACAAGGGGGCAATTCAACAGTATTGAGAGAGACGAGCAGTACTTC
j_gene: TRBJ2-1; abundance: few; v_gene: TRBV11-2; d_gene: -; CDR3aa: CASSAGTSYAYNEQFF; CDR3nt: TGTGCCAGCAGTGCAGGGACTTCCTATGCATACAATGAGCAGTTCTTC
j_gene: TRBJ1-5; abundance: -; v_gene: TRBV20-1; d_gene: TRBD1; CDR3aa: CSARTGGQPQHF; CDR3nt: TGCAGTGCCCGGACAGGGGGTCAGCCCCAGCATTTT
j_gene: TRBJ2-7; abundance: many; v_gene: TRBV20-1; d_gene: -; CDR3aa: CSAHDMGPRPSYEQYF; CDR3nt: TGCAGTGCTCACGATATGGGACCGCGACCTTCCTACGAGCAGTACTTC
j_gene: TRBJ1-2; abundance: -; v_gene: TRBV5-1; d_gene: -; CDR3aa: CASSLDSSGYTF; CDR3nt: TGCGCCAGCAGCTTGGACAGCAGTGGCTACACCTTC
j_gene: TRBJ2-2; abundance: -; v_gene: TRBV27; d_gene: -; CDR3aa: CGSSPLTGELFF; CDR3nt: TGTGGCAGCAGTCCCCTCACCGGGGAGCTGTTTTTT
j_gene: TRBJ2-3; abundance: many; v_gene: TRBV12-3/TRBV12-4; d_gene: -; CDR3aa: CASSLWGATGTDTQYF; CDR3nt: TGTGCCAGCAGTTTGTGGGGAGCAACAGGCACAGATACGCAGTATTTT
j_gene: TRBJ2-5; abundance: many; v_gene: TRBV7-8; d_gene: TRBD2; CDR3aa: CASSFDPSGGKETQYF; CDR3nt: TGTGCCAGCAGCTTCGACCCTAGCGGGGGAAAAGAGACCCAGTACTTC
j_gene: TRBJ2-3; abundance: many; v_gene: TRBV20-1; d_gene: -; CDR3aa: CSARWFRTARTDTQYF; CDR3nt: TGCAGTGCTAGATGGTTTAGGACAGCTCGCACAGATACGCAGTATTTT
j_gene: TRBJ1-2; abundance: many; v_gene: TRBV10-3; d_gene: -; CDR3aa: CAISLLVREGRSYGYTF; CDR3nt: TGTGCCATCAGTCTCCTCGTGCGGGAGGGACGAAGCTATGGCTACACCTTC
j_gene: TRBJ2-1; abundance: -; v_gene: TRBV11-2; d_gene: -; CDR3aa: CASSHDRDVTYNEQFF; CDR3nt: TGCGCCAGCAGCCACGACCGGGATGTGACCTACAATGAGCAGTTCTTC
j_gene: TRBJ2-3; abundance: -; v_gene: TRBV7-9; d_gene: TRBD2; CDR3aa: CASSRLSGLAGTDTQYF; CDR3nt: TGTGCCAGCAGCCGCCTAAGCGGGCTAGCGGGCACAGATACGCAGTATTTT
j_gene: TRBJ2-1; abundance: many; v_gene: TRBV12-3/TRBV12-4; d_gene: TRBD2; CDR3aa: CASSLNSGGAMEQFF; CDR3nt: TGTGCCAGCAGTTTAAACTCCGGGGGGGCAATGGAGCAGTTCTTC
j_gene: TRBJ1-2; abundance: -; v_gene: TRBV19; d_gene: -; CDR3aa: CASSIVAPDGYTF; CDR3nt: TGTGCCAGTAGTATAGTGGCACCAGATGGCTACACCTTC
j_gene: TRBJ2-3; abundance: many; v_gene: TRBV12-3/TRBV12-4; d_gene: -; CDR3aa: CASSSGAFTDTQYF; CDR3nt: TGTGCCAGCAGTTCTGGGGCGTTCACAGATACGCAGTATTTT
j_gene: TRBJ2-3; abundance: -; v_gene: TRBV6-2/TRBV6-3; d_gene: -; CDR3aa: CASVSAGRSDTQYF; CDR3nt: TGTGCCAGCGTTTCGGCGGGAAGATCTGATACGCAGTATTTT
j_gene: TRBJ2-6; abundance: -; v_gene: TRBV9; d_gene: TRBD1; CDR3aa: CASSVSTGTGSSGANVLTF; CDR3nt: TGTGCCAGCAGCGTATCCACCGGGACAGGGAGCTCTGGGGCCAACGTCCTGACTTTC
j_gene: TRBJ1-6; abundance: many; v_gene: TRBV6-1; d_gene: -; CDR3aa: CASSPKDF; CDR3nt: TGTGCCAGCAGTCCTAAAGACTTT
j_gene: TRBJ2-1; abundance: many; v_gene: TRBV5-1; d_gene: TRBD1; CDR3aa: CASSLLGGLYNEQFF; CDR3nt: TGCGCCAGCAGCTTGTTAGGGGGCCTCTACAATGAGCAGTTCTTC
j_gene: TRBJ2-1; abundance: -; v_gene: TRBV6-1; d_gene: -; CDR3aa: CASSKLSSYNGQFF; CDR3nt: TGTGCCAGCAGCAAGTTGAGTTCCTACAATGGGCAGTTCTTC
j_gene: TRBJ2-1; abundance: many; v_gene: TRBV12-5; d_gene: -; CDR3aa: CASGPVETYNEQFF; CDR3nt: TGTGCTAGTGGCCCCGTAGAGACCTACAATGAGCAGTTCTTC
j_gene: TRBJ2-1; abundance: many; v_gene: TRBV7-6; d_gene: -; CDR3aa: CASSSQAAPRGEQFF; CDR3nt: TGTGCCAGCAGCTCCCAAGCGGCCCCACGAGGTGAGCAGTTCTTC